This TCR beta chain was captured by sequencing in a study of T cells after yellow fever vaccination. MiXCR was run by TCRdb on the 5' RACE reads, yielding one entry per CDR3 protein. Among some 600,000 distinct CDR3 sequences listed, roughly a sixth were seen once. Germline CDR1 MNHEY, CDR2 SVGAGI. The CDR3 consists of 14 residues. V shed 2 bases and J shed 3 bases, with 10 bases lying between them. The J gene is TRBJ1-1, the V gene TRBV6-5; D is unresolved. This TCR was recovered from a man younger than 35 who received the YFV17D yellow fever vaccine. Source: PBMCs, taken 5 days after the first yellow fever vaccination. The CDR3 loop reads CASSYEERDTEAFF. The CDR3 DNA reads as TGTGCCAGCAGTTACGAGGAGCGGGACACTGAAGCTTTCTTT.